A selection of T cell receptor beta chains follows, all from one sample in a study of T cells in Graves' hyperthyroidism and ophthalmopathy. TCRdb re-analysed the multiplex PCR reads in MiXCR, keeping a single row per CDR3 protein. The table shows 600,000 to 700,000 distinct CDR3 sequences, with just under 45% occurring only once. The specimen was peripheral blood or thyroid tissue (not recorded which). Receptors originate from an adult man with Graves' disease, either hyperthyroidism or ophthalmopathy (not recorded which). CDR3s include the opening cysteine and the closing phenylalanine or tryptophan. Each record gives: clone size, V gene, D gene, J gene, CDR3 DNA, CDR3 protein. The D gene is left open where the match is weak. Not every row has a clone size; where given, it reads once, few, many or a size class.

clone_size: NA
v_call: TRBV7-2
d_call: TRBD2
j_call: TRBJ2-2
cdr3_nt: TGTGCCAGCAGTTTGCTAGCGGGAGATGGCACCGGGGAGCTGTTTTTT
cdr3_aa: CASSLLAGDGTGELFF

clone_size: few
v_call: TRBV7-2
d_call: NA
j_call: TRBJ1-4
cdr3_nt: TGTGCCAGCAGCCCTAGGTCCCGGGCGATGAAACTGTTTTTT
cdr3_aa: CASSPRSRAMKLFF

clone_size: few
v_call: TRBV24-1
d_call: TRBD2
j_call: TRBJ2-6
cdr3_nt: TGTGCCACCTTACTAGCGGGTGGGGCCAACGTCCTGACTTTC
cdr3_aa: CATLLAGGANVLTF

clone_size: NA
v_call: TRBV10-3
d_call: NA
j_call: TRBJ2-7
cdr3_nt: TGTGCCATCAGTTTGGGGCAGCTCTACGAGCAGTACTTC
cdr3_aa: CAISLGQLYEQYF

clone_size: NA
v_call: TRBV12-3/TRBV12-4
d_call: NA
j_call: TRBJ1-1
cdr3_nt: TGTGCCAGCAGTGTAGGACAGTCATACACTGAAGCTTTCTTT
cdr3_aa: CASSVGQSYTEAFF

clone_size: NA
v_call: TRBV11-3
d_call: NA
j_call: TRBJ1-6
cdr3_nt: TGTGCCAGCAGCTTAGAGGTCGGATGTGACGGAAATTCACCCCTCCACTTT
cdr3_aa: CASSLEVGCDGNSPLHF

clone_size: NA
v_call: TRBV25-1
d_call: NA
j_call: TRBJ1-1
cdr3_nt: TGTGCCACCTTGGGGAACACTGAAGCTTTCTTT
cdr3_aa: CATLGNTEAFF

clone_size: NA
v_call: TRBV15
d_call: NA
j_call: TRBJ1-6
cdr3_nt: TGTGCCACCAGCAGAGAATTCGGGAACTCACCCCTCCACTTT
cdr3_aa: CATSREFGNSPLHF

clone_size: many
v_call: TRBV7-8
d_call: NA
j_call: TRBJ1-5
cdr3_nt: TGTGCCAGCAGCCCGACATTAGGGATGGGTCAGCCCCAGCATTTT
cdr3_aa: CASSPTLGMGQPQHF

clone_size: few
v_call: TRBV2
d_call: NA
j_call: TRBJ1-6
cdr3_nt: TGTGCCAGCAGTTTACCCCCGGGACCGAATTCACCCCTCCACTTT
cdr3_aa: CASSLPPGPNSPLHF

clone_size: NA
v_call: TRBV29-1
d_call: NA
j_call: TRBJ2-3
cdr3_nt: TGCAGCGAGAAACGACGGTCCACAGATACGCAGTATTTT
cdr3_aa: CSEKRRSTDTQYF

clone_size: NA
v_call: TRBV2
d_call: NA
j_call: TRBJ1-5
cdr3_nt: TGTGCCAGCGTTTCCGACCTCGGAAATCAGCCCCAGCATTTT
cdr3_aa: CASVSDLGNQPQHF

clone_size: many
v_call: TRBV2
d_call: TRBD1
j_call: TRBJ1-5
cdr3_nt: TGTGCCAGCAGAACCGACAGGGGTCAGCCCCAGCATTTT
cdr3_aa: CASRTDRGQPQHF

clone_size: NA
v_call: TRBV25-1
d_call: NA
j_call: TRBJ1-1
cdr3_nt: TGTGCCAGCAGTGAATGGGGTTGGAACACTGAAGCTTTCTTT
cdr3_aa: CASSEWGWNTEAFF

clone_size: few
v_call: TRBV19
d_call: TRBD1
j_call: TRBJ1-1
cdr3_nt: TGTGCCAGTAATCTTCCGGGACAGGGCGGCACTGAAGCTTTCTTT
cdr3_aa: CASNLPGQGGTEAFF